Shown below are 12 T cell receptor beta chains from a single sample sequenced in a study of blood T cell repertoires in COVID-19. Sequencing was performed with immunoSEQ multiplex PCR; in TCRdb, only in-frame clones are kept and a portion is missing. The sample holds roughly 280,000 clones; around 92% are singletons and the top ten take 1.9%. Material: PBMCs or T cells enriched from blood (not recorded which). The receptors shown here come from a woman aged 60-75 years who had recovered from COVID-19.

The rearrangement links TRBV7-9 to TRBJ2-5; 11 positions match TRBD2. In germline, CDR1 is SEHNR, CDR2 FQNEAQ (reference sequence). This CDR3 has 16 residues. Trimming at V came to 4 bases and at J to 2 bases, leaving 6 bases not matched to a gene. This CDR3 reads CASSYPGLAAQETQYF. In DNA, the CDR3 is TGTGCCAGCAGCTACCCGGGACTAGCGGCTCAAGAGACCCAGTACTTC.

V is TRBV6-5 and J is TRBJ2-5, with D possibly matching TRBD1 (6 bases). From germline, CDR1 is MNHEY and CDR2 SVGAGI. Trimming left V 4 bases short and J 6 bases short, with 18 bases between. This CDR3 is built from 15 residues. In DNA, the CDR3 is TGTGCCAGCAGTTTAAGGGGTAACAGGGCCCAGACCCAGTACTTC. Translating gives CASSLRGNRAQTQYF.

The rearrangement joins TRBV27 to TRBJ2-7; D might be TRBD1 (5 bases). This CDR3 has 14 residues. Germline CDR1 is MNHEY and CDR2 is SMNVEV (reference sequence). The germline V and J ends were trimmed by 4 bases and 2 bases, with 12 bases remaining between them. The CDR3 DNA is TGTGCCAGCAGTTACAGACAGCCCACCTACGAGCAGTACTTC. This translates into CASSYRQPTYEQYF.

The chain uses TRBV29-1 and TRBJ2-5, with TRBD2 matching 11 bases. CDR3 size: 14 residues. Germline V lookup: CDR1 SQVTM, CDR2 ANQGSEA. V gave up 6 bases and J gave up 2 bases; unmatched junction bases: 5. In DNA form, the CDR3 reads TGCAGCGTCGGAGGGACTAGCGGACAAGAGACCCAGTACTTC. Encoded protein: CSVGGTSGQETQYF.

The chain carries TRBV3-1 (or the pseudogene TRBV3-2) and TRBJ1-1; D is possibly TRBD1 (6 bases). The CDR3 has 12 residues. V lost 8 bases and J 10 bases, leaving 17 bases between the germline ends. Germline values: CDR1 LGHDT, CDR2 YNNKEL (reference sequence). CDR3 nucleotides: TGTGCCAGCGTTGGACAGCTCGGACGAGCTTTCTTT. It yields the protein CASVGQLGRAFF.

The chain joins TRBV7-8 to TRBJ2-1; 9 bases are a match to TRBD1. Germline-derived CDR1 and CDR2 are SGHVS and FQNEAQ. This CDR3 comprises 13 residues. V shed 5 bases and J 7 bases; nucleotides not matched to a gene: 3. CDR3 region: CASSTDRGNEQFF. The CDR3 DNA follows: TGTGCCAGCAGCACCGACAGGGGGAATGAGCAGTTCTTC. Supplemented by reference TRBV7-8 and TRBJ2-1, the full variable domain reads GAGVSQSPRYKVAKRGQDVALRCDPISGHVSLFWYQQALGQGPEFLTYFQNEAQLDKSGLPSDRFFAERPEGSVSTLKIQRTQQEDSAVYLCASSTDRGNEQFFGPGTRLTVL.

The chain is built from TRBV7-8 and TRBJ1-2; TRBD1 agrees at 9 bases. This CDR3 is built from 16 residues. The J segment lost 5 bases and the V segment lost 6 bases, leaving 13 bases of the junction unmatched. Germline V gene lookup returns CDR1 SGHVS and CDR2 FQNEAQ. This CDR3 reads CASSSTGTGMYYGYTF. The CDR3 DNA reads TGTGCCAGCAGTTCGACCGGGACAGGGATGTATTATGGCTACACCTTC.

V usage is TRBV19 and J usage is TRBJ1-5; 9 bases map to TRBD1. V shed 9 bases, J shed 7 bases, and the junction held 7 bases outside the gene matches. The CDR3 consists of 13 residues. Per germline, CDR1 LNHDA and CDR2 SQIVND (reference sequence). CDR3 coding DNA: TGTGCCAGCGAACAGGGGGCCTTGCAGCCCCAGCATTTT. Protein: CASEQGALQPQHF.

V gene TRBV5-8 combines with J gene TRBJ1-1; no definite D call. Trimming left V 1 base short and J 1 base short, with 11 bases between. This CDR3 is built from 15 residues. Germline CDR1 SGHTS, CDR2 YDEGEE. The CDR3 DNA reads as TGTGCCAGCAGCTTGCGGCATAGCACGAACACTGAAGCTTTCTTT. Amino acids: CASSLRHSTNTEAFF.

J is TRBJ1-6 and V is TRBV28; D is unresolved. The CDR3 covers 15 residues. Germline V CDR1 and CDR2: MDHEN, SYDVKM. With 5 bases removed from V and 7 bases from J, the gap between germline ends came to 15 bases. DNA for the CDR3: TGTGCCAGCAGTCACCGGGGAACGGGGAATTCACCCCTCCACTTT. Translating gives CASSHRGTGNSPLHF. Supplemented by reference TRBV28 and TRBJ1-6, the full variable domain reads DVKVTQSSRYLVKRTGEKVFLECVQDMDHENMFWYRQDPGLGLRLIYFSYDVKMKEKGDIPEGYSVSREKKERFSLILESASTNQTSMYLCASSHRGTGNSPLHFGNGTRLTVT.

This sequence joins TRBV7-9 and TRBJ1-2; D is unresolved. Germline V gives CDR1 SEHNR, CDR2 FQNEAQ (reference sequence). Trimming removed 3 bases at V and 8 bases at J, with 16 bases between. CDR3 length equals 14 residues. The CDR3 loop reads CASSFENGEAGYTF. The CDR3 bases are TGTGCCAGCAGCTTTGAAAACGGAGAGGCGGGCTACACCTTC.

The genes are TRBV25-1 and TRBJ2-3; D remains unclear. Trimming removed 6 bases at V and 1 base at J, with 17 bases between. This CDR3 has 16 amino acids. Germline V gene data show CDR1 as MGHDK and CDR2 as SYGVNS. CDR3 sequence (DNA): TGTGCCAGCAGGTTGGGCGTGTCCGACCGCACAGATACGCAGTATTTT. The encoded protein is CASRLGVSDRTDTQYF.